A selection of T cell receptor beta chains follows, all from one sample in a study of blood T cell repertoires in COVID-19. Profiling relied on immunoSEQ multiplex PCR, and the TCRdb table lists in-frame clones only, not all of them. Counted here are 100,000 to 120,000 clones, about three quarters occurring once; the ten biggest clones make up about 2%. The sequenced material came from peripheral blood. The origin of the receptors is a woman aged 40-49 years with acute or convalescent COVID-19. Both conserved end residues are part of each CDR3. Fields, in order: D gene, clone size, J gene, V gene, CDR3 protein, CDR3 DNA. D genes are given only for firm matches. Clone size, where shown, is once, few, many, or a class for clones that have expanded.

d_gene: TRBD1
abundance: -
j_gene: TRBJ2-4
v_gene: TRBV19
CDR3aa: CASRGVGQGKNIQYF
CDR3nt: TGTGCCAGTAGAGGCGTTGGACAGGGCAAAAACATTCAGTACTTC

d_gene: TRBD2
abundance: -
j_gene: TRBJ2-7
v_gene: TRBV3-1/TRBV3-2
CDR3aa: CASSQGPGGPYEQYF
CDR3nt: TGTGCCAGCAGCCAAGGTCCGGGGGGACCCTACGAGCAGTACTTC

d_gene: TRBD2
abundance: -
j_gene: TRBJ2-5
v_gene: TRBV7-2
CDR3aa: CASSLKRLAGGLRETQYF
CDR3nt: TGTGCCAGCAGCTTAAAGAGACTAGCGGGGGGATTGAGGGAGACCCAGTACTTC

d_gene: -
abundance: -
j_gene: TRBJ2-4
v_gene: TRBV5-6
CDR3aa: CASSPGGNDIQYF
CDR3nt: TGTGCCAGCAGCCCCGGGGGTAACGACATTCAGTACTTC

d_gene: -
abundance: -
j_gene: TRBJ2-1
v_gene: TRBV7-6
CDR3aa: CASSLRFGGAPFF
CDR3nt: TGTGCCAGCAGCTTAAGGTTTGGGGGGGCTCCGTTCTTC

d_gene: TRBD2
abundance: -
j_gene: TRBJ2-4
v_gene: TRBV28
CDR3aa: CASSFHPGTSGLAKNIQYF
CDR3nt: TGTGCCAGCAGTTTCCATCCCGGGACTAGCGGTTTAGCCAAAAACATTCAGTACTTC

d_gene: -
abundance: -
j_gene: TRBJ1-5
v_gene: TRBV5-5
CDR3aa: CASSTVSNQPQHF
CDR3nt: TGTGCCAGCAGCACGGTGAGCAATCAGCCCCAGCATTTT

d_gene: -
abundance: -
j_gene: TRBJ2-2
v_gene: TRBV11-3
CDR3aa: CASSFSSTGELFF
CDR3nt: TGTGCCAGCAGCTTTTCTTCCACCGGGGAGCTGTTTTTT

d_gene: -
abundance: few
j_gene: TRBJ1-6
v_gene: TRBV6-5
CDR3aa: CASKEGGIYNSPLHF
CDR3nt: TGTGCCAGCAAGGAGGGCGGTATCTATAATTCACCCCTCCACTTT

d_gene: -
abundance: -
j_gene: TRBJ1-6
v_gene: TRBV30
CDR3aa: CAWSVEGRNSPLHF
CDR3nt: TGTGCCTGGAGTGTGGAGGGACGTAATTCACCCCTCCACTTT

d_gene: TRBD1
abundance: -
j_gene: TRBJ2-3
v_gene: TRBV25-1
CDR3aa: CASSETGGADTQYF
CDR3nt: TGTGCCAGCAGTGAGACAGGGGGCGCGGATACGCAGTATTTT